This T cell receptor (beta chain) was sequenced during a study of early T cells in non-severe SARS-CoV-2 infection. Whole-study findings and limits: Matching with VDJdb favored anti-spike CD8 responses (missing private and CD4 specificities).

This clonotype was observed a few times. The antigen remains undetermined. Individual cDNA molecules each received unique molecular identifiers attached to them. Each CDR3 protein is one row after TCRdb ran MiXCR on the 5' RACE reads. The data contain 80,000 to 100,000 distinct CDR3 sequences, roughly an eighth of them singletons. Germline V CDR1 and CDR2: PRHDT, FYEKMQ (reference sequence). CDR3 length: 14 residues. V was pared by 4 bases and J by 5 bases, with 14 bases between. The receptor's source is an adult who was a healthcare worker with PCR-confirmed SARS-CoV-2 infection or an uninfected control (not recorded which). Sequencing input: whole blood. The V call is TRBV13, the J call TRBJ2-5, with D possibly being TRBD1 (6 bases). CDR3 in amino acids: CASSYYGGVETQYF. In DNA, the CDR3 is TGTGCCAGCAGCTACTATGGGGGCGTCGAGACCCAGTACTTC.